The rows below give T cell receptor beta chains drawn from one sample of a study of patients and donors after allogeneic stem cell transplantation. In TCRdb, the RT-PCR reads were re-called with MiXCR into one record per CDR3 protein. The sample lists fewer than 10,000 distinct CDR3 sequences, about 4% occurring once. The sample taken for sequencing was blood, either unsorted or a sorted T cell fraction (not recorded which). Receptors were obtained from a human donor who was either an allogeneic HSCT recipient or a stem cell or donor lymphocyte infusion donor (not recorded which). It is not recorded whose cells these are; they may come from a transplant donor. CDR3s include the opening cysteine and the closing phenylalanine or tryptophan. The D gene is left open where the match is weak. The size entry gives how often the clone was seen (once, few, many) or a class if it is expanded.

j_call	clone_size	v_call	d_call	cdr3_aa	cdr3_nt
TRBJ2-1	medium-sized	TRBV5-1	-	CASSLRQGSNEQFF	TGCGCCAGCAGCCTGAGACAAGGGTCGAATGAGCAGTTCTTC
TRBJ2-1	many	TRBV20-1	-	CSARVDRLGNEQFF	TGCAGTGCTAGAGTCGACAGATTAGGAAATGAGCAGTTCTTC
TRBJ2-1	medium-sized	TRBV5-1	-	CASSLEASLSEQFF	TGCGCCAGCAGCTTGGAAGCTAGCCTTAGTGAGCAGTTCTTC
TRBJ2-2	medium-sized	TRBV11-1	-	CASSLADWITGELFF	TGTGCCAGCAGCTTAGCCGATTGGATCACCGGGGAGCTGTTTTTT
TRBJ2-1	many	TRBV5-5	-	CASSLAPTSAYNEQFF	TGTGCCAGCAGCTTGGCCCCGACTAGTGCGTACAATGAGCAGTTCTTC
TRBJ1-2	medium-sized	TRBV2	-	CASKEIGAFRGYTF	TGTGCCAGCAAAGAAATCGGAGCATTCCGGGGCTACACCTTC
TRBJ2-6	many	TRBV5-1	-	CASSLGRSGANVLTF	TGCGCCAGCAGCTTGGGACGCTCTGGGGCCAACGTCCTGACTTTC
TRBJ2-2	medium-sized	TRBV28	TRBD1	CASEIAATGVTGELFF	TGTGCCAGCGAAATCGCCGCGACAGGGGTAACCGGGGAGCTGTTTTTT
TRBJ2-7	many	TRBV28	-	CASGTPQGIAAEQYF	TGTGCCAGCGGGACCCCACAGGGGATAGCGGCCGAGCAGTACTTC
TRBJ1-5	many	TRBV6-2/TRBV6-3	-	CASTHETDKVDNQPQHF	TGTGCCAGCACCCACGAAACCGACAAGGTCGATAATCAGCCCCAGCATTTT
TRBJ2-5	many	TRBV11-1	-	CASSLGHQETQYF	TGTGCCAGCAGCTTAGGTCACCAAGAGACCCAGTACTTC
TRBJ2-5	few	TRBV10-3	TRBD2	CAISPGTSGREETQYF	TGTGCCATCAGTCCCGGGACTAGCGGGAGGGAAGAGACCCAGTACTTC
TRBJ2-3	medium-sized	TRBV24-1	-	CATAGGGVLTDTQYF	TGTGCCACCGCTGGGGGTGGCGTTCTCACAGATACGCAGTATTTT
TRBJ2-1	few	TRBV19	TRBD2	CASSGLAGYNEQFF	TGTGCCAGTAGTGGACTAGCGGGGTACAATGAGCAGTTCTTC
TRBJ1-1	many	TRBV28	-	CAIQGNTEAFF	TGTGCCATACAGGGGAACACTGAAGCTTTCTTT